Following are 8 T cell receptor beta chains from one sample sequenced in a study of CD8 T cells in Susac syndrome (dated by TCRdb to the late 2010s). Library preparation employed the immunoSEQ multiplex PCR assay. RNA was extracted using the RNeasy kit, and about 0.5 to 1 ug of the RNA was reverse transcribed with random hexamers. Using fastp at Q25 and MiXCR, TCRdb reprocessed the public reads and kept productive beta chains. Every distinct CDR3 protein forms one entry, paired with its most common genes and DNA. Counted in this sample were 70,000 to 100,000 distinct CDR3 sequences; roughly 93% of them appeared once. Around 0.32% of the sample belongs to the ten largest clones. Material: CD8+ T cells from PBMCs. The receptors originated from a human donor in good health.

The V and J genes are TRBV15 and TRBJ2-7; D tentatively fits TRBD1 or TRBD2 (5 bases each). The CDR3 loop spans 16 amino acids. V lost 1 base, J lost 0 bases, and 13 bases lay in between. CDR1 and CDR2 from the germline V gene are LNHNV and YYDKDF (reference sequence). Here the CDR3 DNA reads TGTGCCACCAGCAGAGTGGGGGATACAGGCTCCTACGAGCAGTACTTC. Its translation: CATSRVGDTGSYEQYF.

This clonotype was recorded only once. The CDR3 loop is CASSQGYSDRGLQETQYF. The CDR3 bases are TGCGCCAGCAGCCAAGGATACTCGGACAGGGGACTTCAAGAGACCCAGTACTTC. This chain uses TRBV4-1 with TRBJ2-5; 9 bases are shared with TRBD1. The CDR3 length is 18 residues. Germline CDR1 MGHRA, CDR2 YSYEKL. V dropped 1 base and J dropped 2; count of bases not matched to a gene: 11.

J is TRBJ2-1 and V is TRBV3-1; D might be TRBD2 (6 bases). The CDR3 totals 14 residues. Per the germline V gene, CDR1 is LGHDT and CDR2 is YNNKEL (reference sequence). V was pared by 3 bases and J by 3 bases, with 9 bases between. The CDR3 nucleotides read TGTGCCAGCAGCCACGGGGGAGGCTACAATGAGCAGTTCTTC. It yields the protein CASSHGGGYNEQFF.

This chain connects TRBV13 to TRBJ2-1; D is unresolved. Germline CDR1 and CDR2: PRHDT and FYEKMQ (reference sequence). The CDR3 length is 13 residues. Between the trimmed V and J ends, which lost 5 bases and 5 bases, there was a span of 10 bases. CDR3 sequence: CASSPDTDNEQFF. The CDR3 DNA reads TGTGCCAGCAGCCCTGACACAGACAATGAGCAGTTCTTC.

The chain recombines TRBV19 with TRBJ1-5; no reliable D call. This CDR3 region has 15 residues. Deletions cut 4 bases from V and 0 bases from J, with 10 bases between. CDR1 and CDR2 (germline): LNHDA, SQIVND (reference sequence). The CDR3 reads CASSNSAYSNQPQHF. The CDR3 DNA sequence: TGTGCCAGTAGTAATTCAGCCTATAGCAATCAGCCCCAGCATTTT.

The rearrangement joins TRBV6-2 or TRBV6-3 to TRBJ2-7; D is ambiguous. V gave up 10 bases and J gave up 4 bases, with 11 bases separating them. Germline CDR1 and CDR2: MNHEY and SVGEGT. The length of the CDR3 is 11 residues. CDR3 bases: TGTGCCACGTCCTTAGGGTACGAGCAGTACTTC. Translation: CATSLGYEQYF.

The chain uses TRBV29-1 and TRBJ1-1, with D possibly TRBD1 on 5 matching bases. CDR3 length: 13 residues. V was clipped by 7 bases and J by 7 bases, with 19 bases between them. Germline V gene lookup returns CDR1 SQVTM and CDR2 ANQGSEA. The CDR3 reads CSAANWAGDEAFF. CDR3 coding DNA: TGCAGCGCTGCTAATTGGGCGGGGGATGAAGCTTTCTTT.

The chain employs TRBV30 and TRBJ2-7; D call uncertain. Looked up from germline, CDR1 is GTSNPN and CDR2 is SVGIG (reference sequence). The CDR3 has 11 amino acids. V was clipped by 1 base and J by 7 bases, with 8 bases between them. The CDR3 loop reads CAWSGVGEQYF. The CDR3, as DNA: TGTGCCTGGAGTGGGGTCGGAGAGCAGTACTTC.